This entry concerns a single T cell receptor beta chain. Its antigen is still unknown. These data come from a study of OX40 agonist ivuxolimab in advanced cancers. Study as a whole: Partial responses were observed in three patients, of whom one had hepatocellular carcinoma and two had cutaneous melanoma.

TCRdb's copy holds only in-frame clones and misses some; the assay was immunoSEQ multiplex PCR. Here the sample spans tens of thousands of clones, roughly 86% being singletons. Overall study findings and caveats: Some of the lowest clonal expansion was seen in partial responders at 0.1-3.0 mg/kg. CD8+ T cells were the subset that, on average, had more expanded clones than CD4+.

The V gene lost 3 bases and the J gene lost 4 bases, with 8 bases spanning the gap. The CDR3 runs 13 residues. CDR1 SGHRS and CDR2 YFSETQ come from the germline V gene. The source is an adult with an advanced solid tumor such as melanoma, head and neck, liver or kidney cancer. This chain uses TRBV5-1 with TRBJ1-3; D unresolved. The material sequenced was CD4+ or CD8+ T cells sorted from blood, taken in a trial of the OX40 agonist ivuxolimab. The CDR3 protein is CASSWAEGNTIYF. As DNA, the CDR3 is TGCGCCAGCAGCTGGGCAGAGGGAAACACCATATATTTT.